The rows below give T cell receptor beta chains drawn from one sample of a study of graft-versus-host responses after intestinal transplantation. Sequencing used immunoSEQ multiplex PCR; TCRdb keeps in-frame clones, though not all of them. The profile shows 40,000 to 55,000 clones, roughly nine tenths of them singletons. These receptors' antigens are unknown. Sequenced material: unstimulated CD4+ T cells sorted from spleen or lymph node cells, taken before transplant. Receptor source: a human donor who was the organ donor for an intestinal transplant. CDR3s include the opening cysteine and the closing phenylalanine or tryptophan. A D gene is named only where the DNA matches it firmly. Clone size is given for some rows only: seen once, a few or many times, or a class if the clone is expanded.

D: .
J: TRBJ2-3
size: .
V: TRBV10-2
length: 11
DNA: TGCGCCAGCAGCCTCACAGATACGCAGTATTTT
CDR3: CASSLTDTQYF

D: .
J: TRBJ2-7
size: .
V: TRBV6-5
length: 14
DNA: TGTGCCAGCACAAGACAGACGCCTTCCTACGAGCAGTACTTC
CDR3: CASTRQTPSYEQYF

D: .
J: TRBJ2-7
size: .
V: TRBV30
length: 14
DNA: TGTGCCTGGAGTCTCCAGCCCGGGTCCTACGAGCAGTACTTC
CDR3: CAWSLQPGSYEQYF

D: TRBD2
J: TRBJ2-1
size: once
V: TRBV5-1
length: 14
DNA: TGCGCCAGCAGCTTCCTAGCGGAACCCAATGAGCAGTTCTTC
CDR3: CASSFLAEPNEQFF

D: TRBD1
J: TRBJ1-5
size: .
V: TRBV19
length: 15
DNA: TGTGCCAGTAAGTACGGGACAGGGGTAAATCAGCCCCAGCATTTT
CDR3: CASKYGTGVNQPQHF

D: .
J: TRBJ2-3
size: .
V: TRBV28
length: 14
DNA: TGTGCCAGCAGTTGGGCAGAAAGCACAGATACGCAGTATTTT
CDR3: CASSWAESTDTQYF

D: .
J: TRBJ2-3
size: once
V: TRBV4-3
length: 17
DNA: TGCGCCAGCAGCCAAGATGGGGCCAAGACTTACACAGATACGCAGTATTTT
CDR3: CASSQDGAKTYTDTQYF

D: TRBD2
J: TRBJ2-1
size: .
V: TRBV9
length: 16
DNA: TGTGCCAGCAGCGTAGGGTATAGCGGGAGGGCCAATGAGCAGTTCTTC
CDR3: CASSVGYSGRANEQFF

D: .
J: TRBJ1-3
size: .
V: TRBV6-5
length: 16
DNA: TGTGCCAGCAGTTACTCGATGTCAGGCAAGGAAGACACCATATATTTT
CDR3: CASSYSMSGKEDTIYF

D: TRBD1
J: TRBJ2-7
size: .
V: TRBV29-1
length: 12
DNA: TGCAGCGTTAAGGACAGGGTAGGCGAGCAGTACTTC
CDR3: CSVKDRVGEQYF